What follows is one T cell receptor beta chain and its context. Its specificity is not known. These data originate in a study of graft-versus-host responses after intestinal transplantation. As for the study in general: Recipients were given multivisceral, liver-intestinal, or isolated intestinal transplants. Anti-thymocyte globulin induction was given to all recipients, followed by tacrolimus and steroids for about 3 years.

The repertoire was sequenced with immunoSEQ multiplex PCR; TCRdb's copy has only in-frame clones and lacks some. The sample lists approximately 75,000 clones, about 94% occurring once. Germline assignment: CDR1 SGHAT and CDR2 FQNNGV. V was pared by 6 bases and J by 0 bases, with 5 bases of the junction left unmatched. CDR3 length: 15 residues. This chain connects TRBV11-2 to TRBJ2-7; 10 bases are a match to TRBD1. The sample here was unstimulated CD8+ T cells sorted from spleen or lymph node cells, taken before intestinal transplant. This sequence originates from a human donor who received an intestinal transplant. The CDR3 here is CASSPDRGHSYEQYF. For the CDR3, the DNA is TGTGCCAGCAGTCCAGACAGGGGGCACTCCTACGAGCAGTACTTC.